This T cell receptor beta chain was sequenced for a study of graft-versus-host responses after intestinal transplantation. General study findings and limits: GvH clone levels peaked in circulation, and this peak was associated with early post-transplant HvG declines. GvH clones occurred in recipient marrow; some first appeared in ileum or blood.

The method was immunoSEQ multiplex PCR; TCRdb's version includes in-frame clones alone and lacks a portion of them. The data contain some 90,000 clones, roughly 90% of them seen just once; the ten biggest clones take up 0.11%. A note on this clone: Its antigen is not identified.

CDR1 is SGHRS and CDR2 is YFSETQ in the germline V gene. The CDR3 is 15 residues long. V was trimmed by 4 bases and J by 6 bases, leaving 19 bases between them. The J gene is TRBJ1-2, the V gene TRBV5-1, with D perhaps TRBD1 (6 bases). The sequenced sample was unstimulated CD4+ T cells sorted from spleen or lymph node cells, obtained before intestinal transplant. The TCR sequence derives from a human donor who received an intestinal transplant. CDR3 amino acids: CASSPGGGRGDGYTF. CDR3 DNA sequence: TGCGCCAGCAGCCCTGGGGGGGGGCGCGGTGATGGCTACACCTTC.